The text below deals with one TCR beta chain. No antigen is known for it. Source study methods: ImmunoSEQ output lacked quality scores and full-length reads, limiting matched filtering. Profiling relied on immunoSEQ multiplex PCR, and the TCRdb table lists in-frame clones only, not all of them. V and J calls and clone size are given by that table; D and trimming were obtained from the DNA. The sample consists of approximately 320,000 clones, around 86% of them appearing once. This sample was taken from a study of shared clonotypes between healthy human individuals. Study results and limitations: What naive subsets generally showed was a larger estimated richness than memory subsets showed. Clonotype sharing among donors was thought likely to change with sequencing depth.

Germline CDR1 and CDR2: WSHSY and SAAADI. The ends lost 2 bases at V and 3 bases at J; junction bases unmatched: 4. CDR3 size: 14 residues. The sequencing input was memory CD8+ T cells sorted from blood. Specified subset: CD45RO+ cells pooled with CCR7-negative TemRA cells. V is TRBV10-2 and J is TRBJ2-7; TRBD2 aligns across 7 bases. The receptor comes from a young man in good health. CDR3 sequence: CASSEGLADYEQYF. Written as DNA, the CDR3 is TGCGCCAGCAGTGAGGGGCTAGCGGACTACGAGCAGTACTTC.